This is a list of T cell receptor beta chains from one sample in a study of T cell responses to AZD1222 COVID-19 vaccine. Data came from immunoSEQ multiplex PCR; TCRdb stores just in-frame clones and leaves some out. This sample yields about 84,000 clones, of which 70% to 90% are seen a single time; about 1.6% belongs to the top ten. This specimen consisted of peripheral blood, obtained on day 0 of AZD1222 vaccination. The receptors were sampled from an adult in good health. CDR3s include the opening cysteine and the closing phenylalanine or tryptophan. Fields, in order: CDR3 length, D gene, clone size, V gene, J gene, CDR3 protein, CDR3 DNA. A D gene is named only where the DNA matches it firmly. Part of the rows lack a size; the others show once, few, many or a class for expanded clones.

>14|TRBD1|-|TRBV29-1|TRBJ1-1
CSVEPDRGGTEAFF
TGCAGCGTTGAACCCGACAGGGGAGGGACTGAAGCTTTCTTT
>12|-|-|TRBV18|TRBJ1-4
CASSPGNEKLFF
TGTGCCAGCTCACCAGGGAATGAAAAACTGTTTTTT
>14|TRBD1|-|TRBV30|TRBJ1-3
CAWKTGRSGNTIYF
TGTGCCTGGAAGACAGGGAGATCTGGAAACACCATATATTTT
>14|-|once|TRBV25-1|TRBJ1-1
CASSERSTNTEAFF
TGTGCCAGCAGTGAACGGTCAACGAACACTGAAGCTTTCTTT
>15|-|once|TRBV5-1|TRBJ2-1
CASSDGPLSYNEQFF
TGCGCCAGCAGCGATGGCCCTCTATCCTACAATGAGCAGTTCTTC
>14|-|-|TRBV2|TRBJ1-6
CASSRGRGESPLHF
TGTGCCAGCAGTAGGGGACGGGGGGAATCACCCCTCCACTTT
>15|-|-|TRBV7-2|TRBJ1-6
CASSLGGVVNSPLHF
TGTGCCAGCAGCTTAGGTGGGGTGGTGAATTCACCCCTCCACTTT
>16|-|-|TRBV18|TRBJ1-3
CASSPLVGGPGNTIYF
TGTGCCAGCTCACCCCTCGTCGGGGGCCCAGGGAACACCATATATTTT
>16|-|once|TRBV18|TRBJ1-4
CASSPQAPAAREKLFF
TGTGCCAGCTCACCACAAGCCCCCGCAGCTCGGGAAAAACTGTTTTTT
>16|-|-|TRBV4-2|TRBJ1-1
CASSQVRSRGNSEAFF
TGTGCCAGCAGCCAAGTAAGGTCTCGGGGGAACTCTGAAGCTTTCTTT
>15|TRBD2|-|TRBV5-1|TRBJ2-7
CASSPTSGTSHEQYF
TGCGCCAGCAGCCCCACTAGCGGGACTTCCCACGAGCAGTACTTC
>16|TRBD2|-|TRBV7-2|TRBJ2-1
CASSLVGGSKSNEQFF
TGTGCCAGCAGCTTAGTCGGCGGGAGTAAATCCAATGAGCAGTTCTTC
>16|-|-|TRBV5-1|TRBJ1-1
CASSSGRGIMNTEAFF
TGCGCCAGCAGCTCAGGGAGAGGGATTATGAACACTGAAGCTTTCTTT
>15|-|-|TRBV5-8|TRBJ1-4
CASSLYGTQREKLFF
TGTGCCAGCAGCTTGTATGGGACCCAGCGGGAAAAACTGTTTTTT
>14|-|-|TRBV11-3|TRBJ2-2
CASSPTGNTGELFF
TGTGCCAGCAGTCCGACAGGGAACACCGGGGAGCTGTTTTTT
>12|-|-|TRBV18|TRBJ1-1
CASSREGTEAFF
TGTGCCAGCTCACGGGAGGGGACTGAAGCTTTCTTT
>14|-|-|TRBV19|TRBJ2-5
CASSPSEGSVTQYF
TGTGCCAGTAGTCCCTCCGAGGGGTCCGTGACCCAGTACTTC
>14|-|few|TRBV11-1|TRBJ2-4
CASSFDPGRDIQYF
TGTGCCAGCAGCTTCGACCCGGGACGAGACATTCAGTACTTC